These T cell receptor beta chains were read from a single sample in a study of T cell repertoires in cytomegalovirus infection. TCRdb itself ran the reads through MiXCR, one entry per CDR3 protein. The data contain some 250,000 distinct CDR3 sequences, around 9% of them singletons. Sequencing was done on a sample of PBMCs. The receptors stem from a human donor in good health (CMV status not recorded). Some clones in this sample may be carry-over from other donors' samples. Each CDR3 is given with its conserved first and last residue. The D gene is left open where the match is weak. Clone size is stated in some rows and not others, as once, few, many or a class when expanded.

cdr3_nt: TGTGCCAGCAGTGGGGTTGGGGCTAGCAATCAGCCCCAGCATTTT
cdr3_aa: CASSGVGASNQPQHF
d_call: NA
v_call: TRBV2
clone_size: many
cdr3_length: 15
j_call: TRBJ1-5

cdr3_nt: TGTGCCAGCAGTCTCCAGGGGGGGAACACTGAAGCTTTCTTT
cdr3_aa: CASSLQGGNTEAFF
d_call: TRBD1
v_call: TRBV7-2
clone_size: many
cdr3_length: 14
j_call: TRBJ1-1

cdr3_nt: TGTGCCATCAGTGGTGGTACAGATCGCTCCTACGAGCAGTACTTC
cdr3_aa: CAISGGTDRSYEQYF
d_call: NA
v_call: TRBV10-3
clone_size: few
cdr3_length: 15
j_call: TRBJ2-7

cdr3_nt: TGTGCCAGCAGCTGGGACTTCGCCTACGAGCAGTACTTC
cdr3_aa: CASSWDFAYEQYF
d_call: NA
v_call: TRBV7-2
clone_size: many
cdr3_length: 13
j_call: TRBJ2-7

cdr3_nt: TGTGCCAGCAGCCAAGATTTTCAGGGACCCTATGGCTACACCTTC
cdr3_aa: CASSQDFQGPYGYTF
d_call: NA
v_call: TRBV4-2
clone_size: NA
cdr3_length: 15
j_call: TRBJ1-2

cdr3_nt: TGTGCCAGCAGCTTAGTCAGCGGGGGCAGCTATGGCTACACCTTC
cdr3_aa: CASSLVSGGSYGYTF
d_call: NA
v_call: TRBV11-2
clone_size: many
cdr3_length: 15
j_call: TRBJ1-2

cdr3_nt: TGTGCCAGCCGCGCGGAGTTCGGAGAGACCCAGTACTTC
cdr3_aa: CASRAEFGETQYF
d_call: NA
v_call: TRBV5-4
clone_size: few
cdr3_length: 13
j_call: TRBJ2-5

cdr3_nt: TGTGCCAGCAGCCTCCGGACTAGCGGTTACAATGAGCAGTTCTTC
cdr3_aa: CASSLRTSGYNEQFF
d_call: TRBD2
v_call: TRBV13
clone_size: many
cdr3_length: 15
j_call: TRBJ2-1

cdr3_nt: TGTGCCAGCAGTTTTGGGGGCTCTATCTCCTACGAGCAGTACTTC
cdr3_aa: CASSFGGSISYEQYF
d_call: NA
v_call: TRBV28
clone_size: few
cdr3_length: 15
j_call: TRBJ2-7

cdr3_nt: TGTGCCAGCAGCTTACGGCTTGGAGAAACAGATACGCAGTATTTT
cdr3_aa: CASSLRLGETDTQYF
d_call: NA
v_call: TRBV7-2
clone_size: many
cdr3_length: 15
j_call: TRBJ2-3

cdr3_nt: TGTGCCAGCAGCTTAGTCGGGGGTTCCTACGAGCAGTACTTC
cdr3_aa: CASSLVGGSYEQYF
d_call: NA
v_call: TRBV7-2
clone_size: many
cdr3_length: 14
j_call: TRBJ2-7

cdr3_nt: TGTGCCAGTAGGCGAACTAGCGGGAGTTCCAATGAGCAGTTCTTC
cdr3_aa: CASRRTSGSSNEQFF
d_call: TRBD2
v_call: TRBV19
clone_size: few
cdr3_length: 15
j_call: TRBJ2-1

cdr3_nt: TGTGCCAGCAGCTTTCTCAGGGATGCTGGCTACACCTTC
cdr3_aa: CASSFLRDAGYTF
d_call: NA
v_call: TRBV11-2
clone_size: many
cdr3_length: 13
j_call: TRBJ1-2

cdr3_nt: TGCAGTGCTACTAGTGGGACAGGGGAAGGGGAGACCCAGTACTTC
cdr3_aa: CSATSGTGEGETQYF
d_call: TRBD1
v_call: TRBV20-1
clone_size: many
cdr3_length: 15
j_call: TRBJ2-5

cdr3_nt: TGCAGTGCTAGAGATAGGGTAGCGGGGGGGCGGGGGACCCAGTACTTC
cdr3_aa: CSARDRVAGGRGTQYF
d_call: TRBD2
v_call: TRBV20-1
clone_size: NA
cdr3_length: 16
j_call: TRBJ2-5

cdr3_nt: TGCAGCGCAACCAGGGGGGGAGGCACTGAAGCTTTCTTT
cdr3_aa: CSATRGGGTEAFF
d_call: TRBD1
v_call: TRBV29-1
clone_size: few
cdr3_length: 13
j_call: TRBJ1-1

cdr3_nt: TGTGCCAGCAGCACTAAACTAGCGGGGGGCCACAATGAGCAGTTCTTC
cdr3_aa: CASSTKLAGGHNEQFF
d_call: TRBD2
v_call: TRBV7-2
clone_size: many
cdr3_length: 16
j_call: TRBJ2-1

cdr3_nt: TGTGCCAGCAGCCAAGGAGGGACAGGGAATTCACCCCTCCACTTT
cdr3_aa: CASSQGGTGNSPLHF
d_call: TRBD1
v_call: TRBV14
clone_size: few
cdr3_length: 15
j_call: TRBJ1-6

cdr3_nt: TGTGCCAGCAGTTACTCTGGCGCAGGACTTGACTACGAGCAGTACTTC
cdr3_aa: CASSYSGAGLDYEQYF
d_call: NA
v_call: TRBV6-2/TRBV6-3
clone_size: NA
cdr3_length: 16
j_call: TRBJ2-7

cdr3_nt: TGTGCCAGCAGGAATCCTGGTCAGCCCCAGCATTTT
cdr3_aa: CASRNPGQPQHF
d_call: NA
v_call: TRBV28
clone_size: many
cdr3_length: 12
j_call: TRBJ1-5

cdr3_nt: TGTGCCAGCTCACCAGGGCTTCAAGAGACCCAGTACTTC
cdr3_aa: CASSPGLQETQYF
d_call: NA
v_call: TRBV18
clone_size: many
cdr3_length: 13
j_call: TRBJ2-5

cdr3_nt: TGTGCCAGCGCAACCTTGGCGGGGAACACCGGGGAGCTGTTTTTT
cdr3_aa: CASATLAGNTGELFF
d_call: NA
v_call: TRBV28
clone_size: NA
cdr3_length: 15
j_call: TRBJ2-2

cdr3_nt: TGTGCCATCAGTGAATGGGGTGAAAAACTGTTTTTT
cdr3_aa: CAISEWGEKLFF
d_call: NA
v_call: TRBV10-3
clone_size: few
cdr3_length: 12
j_call: TRBJ1-4

cdr3_nt: TGTGCCAGCAGCCCCTTAGGCAGGGGGCTCTACAATGAGCAGTTCTTC
cdr3_aa: CASSPLGRGLYNEQFF
d_call: TRBD1
v_call: TRBV12-3/TRBV12-4
clone_size: many
cdr3_length: 16
j_call: TRBJ2-1

cdr3_nt: TGTGCCAGCAGCTTAGCGAGCTTCTACGAGCAGTACTTC
cdr3_aa: CASSLASFYEQYF
d_call: NA
v_call: TRBV7-2
clone_size: many
cdr3_length: 13
j_call: TRBJ2-7

cdr3_nt: TGTGCCAGCAGCTCTGAGTCGCAGATGACAGATACGCAGTATTTT
cdr3_aa: CASSSESQMTDTQYF
d_call: NA
v_call: TRBV7-2
clone_size: many
cdr3_length: 15
j_call: TRBJ2-3

cdr3_nt: TGTGCCAGCAGCTTTCGGGGGGGTTCCGTGGGTGAGACCCAGTACTTC
cdr3_aa: CASSFRGGSVGETQYF
d_call: TRBD2
v_call: TRBV7-2
clone_size: many
cdr3_length: 16
j_call: TRBJ2-5

cdr3_nt: TGTGCCAGCAGCCTCGGGAGCCCCGAGGCGACCCAGTACTTC
cdr3_aa: CASSLGSPEATQYF
d_call: NA
v_call: TRBV5-6
clone_size: few
cdr3_length: 14
j_call: TRBJ2-5

cdr3_nt: TGTGCCAGCAGACCGACTAGCGGGACCGCCTACGAGCAGTACTTC
cdr3_aa: CASRPTSGTAYEQYF
d_call: TRBD2
v_call: TRBV12-3/TRBV12-4
clone_size: many
cdr3_length: 15
j_call: TRBJ2-7

cdr3_nt: TGTGCCAGCAGCTTTACCGGGACAGGGGGTGGAAACACCATATATTTT
cdr3_aa: CASSFTGTGGGNTIYF
d_call: TRBD1
v_call: TRBV9
clone_size: many
cdr3_length: 16
j_call: TRBJ1-3

cdr3_nt: TGTGCCAGCAGCTTAGCGCGGACAGGGGTTCAGCCCCAGCATTTT
cdr3_aa: CASSLARTGVQPQHF
d_call: TRBD1
v_call: TRBV7-2
clone_size: many
cdr3_length: 15
j_call: TRBJ1-5

cdr3_nt: TGTGCCACCAGAGCGGGGGGCCGAATTAACACCGGGGAGCTGTTTTTT
cdr3_aa: CATRAGGRINTGELFF
d_call: TRBD2
v_call: TRBV15
clone_size: few
cdr3_length: 16
j_call: TRBJ2-2

cdr3_nt: TGTGCCAGCAGCTTTCCTGTCGGGGGGCGGAATGAGCAGTTCTTC
cdr3_aa: CASSFPVGGRNEQFF
d_call: NA
v_call: TRBV7-9
clone_size: many
cdr3_length: 15
j_call: TRBJ2-1

cdr3_nt: TGTGCCAGCAGTTACGGTGTTCCCTACGAGCAGTACTTC
cdr3_aa: CASSYGVPYEQYF
d_call: NA
v_call: TRBV28
clone_size: many
cdr3_length: 13
j_call: TRBJ2-7

cdr3_nt: TGTGCCAGCAGCGCAACCGCGACTGGGGCCAACGTCCTGACTTTC
cdr3_aa: CASSATATGANVLTF
d_call: NA
v_call: TRBV7-9
clone_size: NA
cdr3_length: 15
j_call: TRBJ2-6

cdr3_nt: TGTGCCAGCACAGGGAGGGGGGGTCCCAATGAGCAGTTCTTC
cdr3_aa: CASTGRGGPNEQFF
d_call: NA
v_call: TRBV7-2
clone_size: many
cdr3_length: 14
j_call: TRBJ2-1